The source of this TCR beta chain is a study of T cell responses to AZD1222 COVID-19 vaccine. Germline V lookup: CDR1 MNHEY, CDR2 SVGAGI. The CDR3 runs to 13 residues. V lost 5 bases, J lost 5 bases, and 12 bases lay in between. The assay was immunoSEQ multiplex PCR, and TCRdb's table has in-frame clones only and misses some. Seen here are tens of thousands of clones, 80% to 85% observed once, and the top ten hold under 8%. Study-level results: Just a handful of AZD1222 recipients tested seropositive at baseline. Clonal diversity was possibly underestimated, and the donors were mostly white British, with more females. Variant regions that are unmutated are reportedly the target of nearly half of spike-specific TCRs. Spike-specific TCR breadth and depth grew following two AZD1222 doses.

Points on this clone: Its antigen is unidentified.

This material consisted of peripheral blood, taken on day 0 of AZD1222 vaccination. The J gene is TRBJ1-1, the V gene TRBV6-5; a possible D gene is TRBD1 (5 bases). The clonotype comes from an adult in good health. CDR3 nucleotide sequence: TGTGCCAGCAGTACGGGGGGGAGTACTGAAGCTTTCTTT. Translation: CASSTGGSTEAFF.